This TCR beta chain is from a study of cytomegalovirus exposure and HLA in healthy donors. Study as a whole: Genetic ancestry analysis placed 81% of the roughly 400 donors that were genotyped in the Caucasian-associated cluster.

The PCR contained 60 Vbeta and 13 Jbeta primers. Libraries were prepared by immunoSEQ multiplex PCR; TCRdb keeps only in-frame clonotypes and omits some of them. This table lists about 140,000 clones. The sequencing sample was made of PBMCs. This TCR derives from a male donor in good health and CMV-seronegative.

CDR3 region: CASSQDFSSGELFF. CDR3 sequence (DNA): TGCGCCAGCAGCCAAGATTTTAGTAGCGGGGAGCTGTTTTTT. The rearrangement joins TRBV4-3 to TRBJ2-2, with unresolved D. Germline loops: CDR1 LGHNA, CDR2 YSLEER. This CDR3 contains 14 residues. Deletions cut 0 bases from V and 7 bases from J, with 9 bases between.